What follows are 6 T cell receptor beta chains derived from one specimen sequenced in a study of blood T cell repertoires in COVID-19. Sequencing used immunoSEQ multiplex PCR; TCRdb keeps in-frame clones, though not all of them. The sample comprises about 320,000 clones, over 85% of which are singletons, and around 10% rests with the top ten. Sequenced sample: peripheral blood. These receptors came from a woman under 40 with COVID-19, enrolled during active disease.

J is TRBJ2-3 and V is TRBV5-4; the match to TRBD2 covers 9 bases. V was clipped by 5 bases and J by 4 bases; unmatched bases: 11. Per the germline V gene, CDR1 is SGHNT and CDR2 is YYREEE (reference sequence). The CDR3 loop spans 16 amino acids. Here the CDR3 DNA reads TGTGCCAGCAGGGCGGTGGGCGGGGGGGCTTCAGATACGCAGTATTTT. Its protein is CASRAVGGGASDTQYF.

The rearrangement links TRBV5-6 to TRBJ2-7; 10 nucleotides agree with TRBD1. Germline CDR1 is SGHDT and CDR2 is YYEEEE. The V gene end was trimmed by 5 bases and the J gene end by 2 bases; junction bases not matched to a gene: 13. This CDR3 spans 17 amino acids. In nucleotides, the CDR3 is TGTGCCAGCAGACCTGGACAGGGGGTACCTAAAACCTACGAGCAGTACTTC. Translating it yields CASRPGQGVPKTYEQYF.

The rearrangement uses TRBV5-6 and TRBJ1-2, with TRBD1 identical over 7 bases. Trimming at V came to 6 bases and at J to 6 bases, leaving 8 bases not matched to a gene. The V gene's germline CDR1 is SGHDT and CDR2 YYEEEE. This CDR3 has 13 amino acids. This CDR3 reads CASTQGVRDGYTF. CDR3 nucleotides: TGTGCCAGCACCCAGGGGGTGAGAGATGGCTACACCTTC.

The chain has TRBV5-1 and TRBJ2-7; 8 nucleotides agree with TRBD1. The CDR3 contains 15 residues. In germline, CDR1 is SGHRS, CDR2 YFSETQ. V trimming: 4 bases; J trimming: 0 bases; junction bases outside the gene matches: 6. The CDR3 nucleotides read TGCGCCAGCAGCCCCTGGACAGGGAGCTCCTACGAGCAGTACTTC. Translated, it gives CASSPWTGSSYEQYF. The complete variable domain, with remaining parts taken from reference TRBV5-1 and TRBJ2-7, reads KAGVTQTPRYLIKTRGQQVTLSCSPISGHRSVSWYQQTPGQGLQFLFEYFSETQRNKGNFPGRFSGRQFSNSRSEMNVSTLELGDSALYLCASSPWTGSSYEQYFGPGTRLTVT.

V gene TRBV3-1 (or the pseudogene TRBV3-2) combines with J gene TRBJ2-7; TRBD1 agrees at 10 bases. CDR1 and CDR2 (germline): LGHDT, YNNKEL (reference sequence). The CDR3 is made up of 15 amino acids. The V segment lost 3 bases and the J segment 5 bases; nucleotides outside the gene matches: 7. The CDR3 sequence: CASSHDRDRGDEQYF. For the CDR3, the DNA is TGTGCCAGCAGCCACGACCGGGACAGGGGCGACGAGCAGTACTTC.

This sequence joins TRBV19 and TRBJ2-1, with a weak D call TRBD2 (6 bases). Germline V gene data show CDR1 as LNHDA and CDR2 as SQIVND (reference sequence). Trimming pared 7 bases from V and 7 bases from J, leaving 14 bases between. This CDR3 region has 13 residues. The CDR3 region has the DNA TGTGCCAGTAATCCGGGACTTATGAATGAGCAGTTCTTC. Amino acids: CASNPGLMNEQFF.